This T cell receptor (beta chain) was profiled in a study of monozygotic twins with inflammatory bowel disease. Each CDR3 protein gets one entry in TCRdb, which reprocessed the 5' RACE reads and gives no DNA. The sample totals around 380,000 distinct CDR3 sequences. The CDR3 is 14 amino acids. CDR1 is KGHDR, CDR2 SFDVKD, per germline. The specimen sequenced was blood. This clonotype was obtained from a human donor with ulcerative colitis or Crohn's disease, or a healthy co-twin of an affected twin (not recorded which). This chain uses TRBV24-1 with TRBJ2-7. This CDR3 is CATSDSRVGDEQYF.